The rows below give T cell receptor beta chains drawn from one sample of a study of OX40 agonist ivuxolimab in advanced cancers. The repertoire was sequenced with immunoSEQ multiplex PCR; TCRdb's copy has only in-frame clones and lacks some. The table records 120,000 or so clones, around 90% of them present only once. Specimen: CD4+ or CD8+ T cells sorted from blood, collected in a trial of the OX40 agonist ivuxolimab. The receptors were sampled from an adult with an advanced solid tumor such as melanoma, head and neck, liver or kidney cancer. The CDR3 runs from the conserved cysteine through the conserved F or W. The D gene is left open where the match is weak. Expanded clones are given a class, and other clones once, few, many or no size at all.

clone_size	v_call	d_call	j_call	cdr3_aa
NA	TRBV9	TRBD1	TRBJ2-5	CASSDPGQTYQETQYF
NA	TRBV6-5	NA	TRBJ2-7	CASSYGQELTYEQYF
NA	TRBV29-1	TRBD1	TRBJ2-2	CSVSPLGQWTGELFF
NA	TRBV28	NA	TRBJ2-2	CASSLNSPNTGELFF
NA	TRBV2	NA	TRBJ2-3	CATQEDWEDTQYF
NA	TRBV7-9	TRBD2	TRBJ2-1	CASSLVRTSGGDEQFF
NA	TRBV7-9	TRBD1	TRBJ1-4	CASSFRDRTRTTNEKLFF
NA	TRBV2	TRBD1	TRBJ1-2	CASSEAGTGFYYGYTF
NA	TRBV4-1	TRBD2	TRBJ2-3	CASSQDASGRGITDTQYF
NA	TRBV18	TRBD2	TRBJ2-5	CASSPRTSGRGETQYF
NA	TRBV27	NA	TRBJ1-4	CASSLYGPINEKLFF
NA	TRBV4-2	NA	TRBJ1-4	CASSQFVGEKLFF
NA	TRBV19	NA	TRBJ1-6	CASSIRVGNSPLHF
few	TRBV19	TRBD1	TRBJ2-7	CASSRQGALEQYF
NA	TRBV28	NA	TRBJ1-1	CASHWGEREAFF
few	TRBV13	NA	TRBJ2-3	CASSITDTQYF
NA	TRBV19	NA	TRBJ1-2	CASSTQQGPFYGYTF
NA	TRBV27	NA	TRBJ1-5	CASSLAVDQPQHF
NA	TRBV4-3	NA	TRBJ2-7	CASSQFVAGPYEQYF
NA	TRBV30	NA	TRBJ2-2	CAWNPGGTENTGELFF
NA	TRBV7-6	NA	TRBJ2-3	CASSLGGEAQYF
NA	TRBV28	NA	TRBJ2-7	CASSSPVVSYEQYF
NA	TRBV29-1	NA	TRBJ1-4	CSVYGADEKLFF
NA	TRBV6-6	NA	TRBJ1-1	CASSYGIGVGTEAFF
NA	TRBV6-5	NA	TRBJ1-1	CASSEVVDGTEAFF
few	TRBV19	TRBD1	TRBJ1-4	CASSMGTGGEKLFF
NA	TRBV9	NA	TRBJ2-5	CASSVTPITNQETQYF
NA	TRBV4-2	NA	TRBJ2-1	CASSQDGQLPNNHYNEQFF
NA	TRBV13	NA	TRBJ1-1	CASSLSRGATEAFF
NA	TRBV11-2	NA	TRBJ2-5	CASSPESGPEGQETQYF
NA	TRBV7-2	NA	TRBJ2-1	CASSLVGVYYNEQFF
few	TRBV2	TRBD2	TRBJ2-7	CASKDGLADFYEQYF
NA	TRBV9	NA	TRBJ2-2	CASSVEVGANTGELFF
NA	TRBV20-1	NA	TRBJ1-1	CSAREYTEAFF
NA	TRBV5-1	NA	TRBJ1-1	CASSLSMNTEAFF
NA	TRBV5-6	NA	TRBJ2-1	CASSLSSRHLRDEQFF